Described below is a single T cell receptor (beta chain) sequence and its context. The repertoire was sequenced with immunoSEQ multiplex PCR; TCRdb's copy has only in-frame clones and lacks some. The sample consists of over 150,000 clones, around 74% of them appearing once. This specimen belongs to a study of blood T cell repertoires in COVID-19. Germline CDR1 is SGHNT and CDR2 is YYREEE (reference sequence). V lost 0 bases, J lost 5 bases, and 8 bases lay in between. The length of the CDR3 is 14 residues. Sequenced input: peripheral blood. The origin of this receptor is a woman at least 80 years old with acute or convalescent COVID-19. V and J are TRBV5-4 and TRBJ1-4, with no clear D. The CDR3 DNA follows: TGTGCCAGCAGCTTGGATGGCCTGAATGAAAAACTGTTTTTT. This sequence encodes CASSLDGLNEKLFF.